Below are 17 T cell receptor beta chains sequenced from a single sample in a study of blood T cells in healthy people across ages. Using a J-beta primer mix together with a sample-barcoded 5' primer, a second PCR was run for roughly 6 to 11 cycles. In TCRdb, the 5' RACE reads were re-called with MiXCR into one record per CDR3 protein. The top ten clones hold 6.5% to 8% of a sample with over 1,300,000 distinct CDR3 sequences, around 55% of them seen once. Sequenced input: blood. The receptor set was obtained from a man between 18 and 29 years old in good health.

The rearrangement joins TRBV7-2 to TRBJ2-5; TRBD2 matches 8 bases. The V and J ends lost 2 bases and 4 bases, in that order; junction bases with no gene match: 3. CDR3 length: 14 amino acids. CDR1 SGHTA and CDR2 FQGNSA come from the germline V gene. CDR3 sequence (DNA): TGTGCCAGCAGCTTATACGGGAGGGCAGAGACCCAGTACTTC. This codes for CASSLYGRAETQYF. Complete variable domain (other parts from reference TRBV7-2 and TRBJ2-5): GAGVSQSPSNKVTEKGKDVELRCDPISGHTALYWYRQSLGQGLEFLIYFQGNSAPDKSGLPSDRFSAERTGGSVSTLTIQRTQQEDSAVYLCASSLYGRAETQYFGPGTRLLVL.

The chain combines TRBV11-2 with TRBJ1-1; D may be TRBD1 (5 bases). V dropped 3 bases and J dropped 6 bases, with 17 bases sitting between them. Germline lookup yields CDR1 SGHAT and CDR2 FQNNGV. This CDR3 contains 15 residues. The CDR3 loop is CASSFASGRGPEAFF. The CDR3 DNA reads as TGTGCCAGCAGCTTTGCCTCAGGGAGGGGCCCTGAAGCTTTCTTT.

This clonotype was found once. V usage is TRBV11-2 and J usage is TRBJ2-1; D unresolved. The CDR3 contains 17 residues. The germline V gene encodes CDR1 SGHAT and CDR2 FQNNGV. V was pared by 5 bases and J by 0 bases, with 17 bases between. CDR3 protein: CASSQRSRLSSYNEQFF. CDR3 sequence (DNA): TGTGCCAGCAGCCAAAGGTCGCGGTTGAGCTCCTACAATGAGCAGTTCTTC.

The genes are TRBV7-6 and TRBJ2-5, with D possibly being TRBD2 (6 bases). Trimming pared 2 bases from V and 11 bases from J, leaving 18 bases between. This CDR3 contains 14 residues. Germline-derived CDR1 and CDR2 are SGHVS and FNYEAQ. The CDR3 DNA sequence: TGTGCCAGCAGCTTAAATCGGGGTTGGGGGGAGCAGTACTTC. As protein: CASSLNRGWGEQYF. The full variable domain, with the rest looked up from reference TRBV7-6 and TRBJ2-5, is GAGVSQSPRYKVTKRGQDVALRCDPISGHVSLYWYRQALGQGPEFLTYFNYEAQQDKSGLPNDRFSAERPEGSISTLTIQRTEQRDSAMYRCASSLNRGWGEQYFGPGTRLLVL.

The chain links TRBV25-1 to TRBJ2-7; TRBD1 matches at 10 bases. Germline V gene data show CDR1 as MGHDK and CDR2 as SYGVNS. The CDR3 extends over 14 amino acids. After removal of 5 bases from V and 5 bases from J, the junction contained 6 bases not matched to a gene. CDR3 loop: CASSRAGQGNEQYF. The CDR3 coding sequence is TGTGCCAGCAGTAGAGCGGGACAGGGGAACGAGCAGTACTTC.

In regard to this clonotype: One end of the junction varies from germline; a read error may be responsible. The V call is TRBV15, the J call TRBJ2-6, with D uncertain. The CDR3 sequence is 17 residues long. Germline CDR1 is LNHNV and CDR2 is YYDKDF (reference sequence). The CDR3 DNA is TGTACCACCAGCAGAGCTCTCTCGATCTCTGGGGCCAACGTCCTGACTTTC. This encodes CTTSRALSISGANVLTF.

The genes are TRBV10-3 and TRBJ1-4; 7 nucleotides line up with TRBD1. V lost 3 bases and J lost 11; bases outside the gene matches: 12. CDR1 and CDR2 (germline): ENHRY, SYGVKD. The CDR3 is made up of 15 amino acids. The CDR3 loop reads CAISDPGTATHKLFF. DNA of the CDR3: TGTGCCATCAGTGACCCCGGGACAGCCACCCACAAACTGTTTTTT.

The chain combines TRBV4-2 with TRBJ2-1; D tentatively reads TRBD1 or TRBD2 (7 bases each). CDR1 is LGHNA, CDR2 YNFKEQ, per germline. V lost 1 base and J lost 6, with 13 bases in between. The CDR3 extends over 15 amino acids. CDR3 sequence: CASSQGQGGGNEQFF. Here the CDR3 DNA reads TGTGCCAGCAGCCAAGGGCAGGGGGGGGGCAATGAGCAGTTCTTC.

The CDR3 bases are TGTGCCACCAGCAGAGATGTGACGGAAAGTGAAGCTTTCTTT. Translating gives CATSRDVTESEAFF. The chain couples TRBV15 to TRBJ1-1; D unresolved. Germline V gene sequence: CDR1 LNHNV, CDR2 YYDKDF (reference sequence). Trimming took off 0 bases at V and 7 bases at J, with 12 bases between the two ends. This CDR3 comprises 14 residues.

The chain uses TRBV6-6 and TRBJ2-7, with TRBD1 identical over 7 bases. The CDR3 runs to 16 residues. Germline values: CDR1 MNHNY, CDR2 SVGAGI (reference sequence). J was trimmed by 3 bases and V by 5 bases; bases with no gene match: 13. CDR3 bases: TGTGCCAGCAGTCTTAACAGGGGTTATCGAGGCTACGAGCAGTACTTC. Its protein is CASSLNRGYRGYEQYF.

This clonotype was detected ten times or more. The chain links TRBV11-2 to TRBJ2-1, with TRBD2 matching 9 bases. Germline V gives CDR1 SGHAT, CDR2 FQNNGV. The trim removed 5 bases at V and 0 bases at J, leaving 5 bases unmatched. The CDR3 sequence is 16 residues long. CDR3 sequence reads: CASSPLAGSSYNEQFF. The CDR3 DNA is TGTGCCAGCAGCCCTCTAGCGGGGAGCTCCTACAATGAGCAGTTCTTC.

The chain has TRBV6-2 or TRBV6-3 and TRBJ1-1, with D possibly TRBD1 on 6 matching bases. The CDR3 extends over 13 amino acids. The V end was cut by 10 bases, the J end by 0 bases, with 12 bases between. Germline loops: CDR1 MNHEY, CDR2 SVGEGT. CDR3: CATTGRVNTEAFF. The CDR3 bases are TGTGCCACTACAGGGCGAGTGAACACTGAAGCTTTCTTT.

The genes are TRBV20-1 and TRBJ2-5, with TRBD1 as a possible D gene (5 bases). This CDR3 region has 12 residues. The V gene's germline CDR1 is DFQATT and CDR2 SNEGSKA (reference sequence). V was cut by 3 bases and J by 0 bases, with 5 bases left in between. CDR3 protein: CSARDNQETQYF. The CDR3 DNA is TGCAGTGCTAGGGACAACCAAGAGACCCAGTACTTC.

This chain joins TRBV5-1 and TRBJ1-1; a weak D match, TRBD1 (5 bases). Germline CDR1 and CDR2: SGHRS and YFSETQ. The CDR3 is 15 amino acids. The ends were cut back, 4 bases at V and 4 bases at J, with 17 bases in the middle. In DNA form, the CDR3 reads TGCGCCAGCAGCGGAGTAACGCCGGGGGGCACTGAAGCTTTCTTT. This translates into CASSGVTPGGTEAFF.

The chain combines TRBV25-1 with TRBJ1-2; tentative D call: TRBD1 (6 bases). Germline values: CDR1 MGHDK, CDR2 SYGVNS. CDR3 size: 12 residues. Deletions cut 3 bases from V and 7 bases from J, with 9 bases between. The CDR3 loop is CASSDWGAGYTF. The CDR3 bases are TGTGCCAGCAGTGATTGGGGGGCTGGCTACACCTTC.

This clonotype was detected only a few times. CDR3 sequence: CSVESEGSYGYTF. CDR3 nucleotides: TGCAGCGTTGAAAGTGAAGGATCCTATGGCTACACCTTC. The chain employs TRBV29-1 and TRBJ1-2; D remains unclear. Germline V gene data show CDR1 as SQVTM and CDR2 as ANQGSEA. V dropped 2 bases and J dropped 4 bases, with 11 bases sitting between them. The CDR3 consists of 13 residues. The whole variable domain, remainder taken from reference TRBV29-1 and TRBJ1-2, is SAVISQKPSRDICQRGTSLTIQCQVDSQVTMMFWYRQQPGQSLTLIATANQGSEATYESGFVIDKFPISRPNLTFSTLTVSNMSPEDSSIYLCSVESEGSYGYTFGSGTRLTVV.

This clonotype was counted only a few times. V and J are TRBV7-2 and TRBJ2-4; the match to TRBD1 covers 8 bases. The CDR3 contains 19 residues. J lost 0 bases, V lost 1 base, and 11 bases had no gene match. Looked up from germline, CDR1 is SGHTA and CDR2 is FQGNSA. The CDR3 sequence is CASSLEIRGQVSAKNIQYF. In DNA form, the CDR3 reads TGTGCCAGCAGCTTAGAAATCCGGGGACAGGTTTCAGCCAAAAACATTCAGTACTTC.